One sample yielded the 7 T cell receptor beta chains listed below, sequenced in a study of blood T cell repertoires in COVID-19. Profiling relied on immunoSEQ multiplex PCR, and the TCRdb table lists in-frame clones only, not all of them. The sample has about 24,000 clones; around nine tenths are singletons. What was sequenced was peripheral blood. The receptors were gathered from a man aged 50 to 60 with active COVID-19.

The chain recombines TRBV18 with TRBJ2-7; 7 nucleotides match TRBD1. V shed 4 bases and J 5 bases; nucleotides not matched to a gene: 11. Germline V gene lookup returns CDR1 KGHSH and CDR2 LQKENI. CDR3 size: 15 residues. The CDR3, as DNA: TGTGCCAGCTCACTACAGACAGGGTCAATCGACGAGCAGTACTTC. Protein product: CASSLQTGSIDEQYF.

The CDR3 sequence: CASRSGTGQYEQYF. As DNA, the CDR3 is TGTGCCAGCAGATCCGGGACAGGGCAATATGAGCAGTACTTC. This chain joins TRBV7-9 and TRBJ2-7; 9 positions match TRBD1. Per the germline V gene, CDR1 is SEHNR and CDR2 is FQNEAQ (reference sequence). The V gene end was trimmed by 6 bases and the J gene end by 7 bases; junction bases not matched to a gene: 10. CDR3 length: 14 residues.

The chain links TRBV19 to TRBJ2-7; D not resolved. CDR1 is LNHDA and CDR2 is SQIVND in the germline V gene (reference sequence). V was trimmed by 2 bases and J by 3 bases, leaving 17 bases between them. The CDR3 runs 16 residues. CDR3 DNA sequence: TGTGCCAGTAGTATAACTACCGACCGCTCTATCTACGAGCAGTACTTC. Protein product: CASSITTDRSIYEQYF.

The V call is TRBV14, the J call TRBJ2-5; D may be TRBD1 (6 bases). V was clipped by 1 base and J by 0 bases, with 18 bases between them. This CDR3 is built from 18 residues. Germline V gives CDR1 SGHDN, CDR2 FVKESK. The CDR3 region is CASSQATGTQHHQETQYF. The CDR3, as DNA: TGTGCCAGCAGCCAAGCAACCGGGACACAGCATCACCAAGAGACCCAGTACTTC. Full variable domain (remainder filled in from reference TRBV14 and TRBJ2-5): EAGVTQFPSHSVIEKGQTVTLRCDPISGHDNLYWYRRVMGKEIKFLLHFVKESKQDESGMPNNRFLAERTGGTYSTLKVQPAELEDSGVYFCASSQATGTQHHQETQYFGPGTRLLVL.

The genes are TRBV7-8 and TRBJ1-3; D possibly corresponds to TRBD1 (5 bases). This CDR3 comprises 18 residues. With 8 bases removed from V and 0 bases from J, the gap between germline ends came to 23 bases. Germline-derived CDR1 and CDR2 are SGHVS and FQNEAQ. The CDR3 DNA is TGTGCCAGCCACAAAGAAGGTCGAACAGGCCACTCTGGAAACACCATATATTTT. This encodes CASHKEGRTGHSGNTIYF.

This chain uses TRBV7-9 with TRBJ2-7, with a weak D call TRBD1 (6 bases). CDR1 and CDR2 (germline): SEHNR, FQNEAQ (reference sequence). The CDR3 is 12 residues long. Trimming removed 5 bases from V and 5 bases from J, with 10 bases in between. CDR3 sequence: CASSATGNEQYF. CDR3 nucleotide sequence: TGTGCCAGCAGCGCTACAGGGAACGAGCAGTACTTC. The whole variable domain, filled in from reference TRBV7-9 and TRBJ2-7, reads DTGVSQNPRHKITKRGQNVTFRCDPISEHNRLYWYRQTLGQGPEFLTYFQNEAQLEKSRLLSDRFSAERPKGSFSTLEIQRTEQGDSAMYLCASSATGNEQYFGPGTRLTVT.

J is TRBJ2-3 and V is TRBV6-2 or TRBV6-3; 8 bases are a match to TRBD2. The germline gives CDR1 MNHEY, CDR2 SVGEGT. J lost 0 bases, V lost 6 bases, and 17 bases had no gene match. The CDR3 sequence is 19 residues long. The chain's CDR3 is CASSKPRASGPTSTDTQYF. CDR3 DNA sequence: TGTGCCAGCAGCAAGCCAAGGGCTAGCGGGCCTACTAGCACAGATACGCAGTATTTT.